This T cell receptor (beta chain) was captured by sequencing in a study of blood T cell repertoires in COVID-19. Under the authors' procedure: Reference gene primer amplification yielded estimated nucleated cell counts. Only in-frame clones appear in the TCRdb table, and some are missing; sequencing was by immunoSEQ multiplex PCR. The V and J calls and clone size are taken from that table; D and trimming were inferred from the DNA. The sample yields 65,000 to 80,000 clones, approximately 80% seen once. Germline V gene sequence: CDR1 LGHDT, CDR2 YNNKEL (reference sequence). Trimming cost V 6 bases and J 0 bases, with 13 bases left between them. The CDR3 runs to 15 residues.

The receptor's source is a human donor in a cohort sampled during active COVID-19. The V gene is TRBV3-1 (or the pseudogene TRBV3-2), the J gene TRBJ2-3, with D maybe TRBD2 (6 bases). Sequenced material: peripheral blood. CDR3 bases: TGTGCCAGCAGTCAGCCGGGACTCAGCACAGATACGCAGTATTTT. This codes for CASSQPGLSTDTQYF.